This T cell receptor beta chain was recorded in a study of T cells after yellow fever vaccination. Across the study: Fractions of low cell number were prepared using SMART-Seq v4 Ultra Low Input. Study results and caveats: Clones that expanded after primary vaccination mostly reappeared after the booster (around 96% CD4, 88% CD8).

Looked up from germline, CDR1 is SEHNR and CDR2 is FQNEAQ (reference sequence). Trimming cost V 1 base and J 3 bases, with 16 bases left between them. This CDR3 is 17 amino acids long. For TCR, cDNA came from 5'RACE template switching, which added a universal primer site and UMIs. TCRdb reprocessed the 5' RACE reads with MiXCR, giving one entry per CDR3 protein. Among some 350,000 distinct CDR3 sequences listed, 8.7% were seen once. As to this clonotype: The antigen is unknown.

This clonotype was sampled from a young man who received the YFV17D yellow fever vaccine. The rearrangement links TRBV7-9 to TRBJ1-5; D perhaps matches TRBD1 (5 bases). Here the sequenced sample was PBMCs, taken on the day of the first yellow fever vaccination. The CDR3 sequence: CASSLGTTGRNNQPQHF. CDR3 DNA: TGTGCCAGCAGCTTAGGGACCACGGGACGGAACAATCAGCCCCAGCATTTT.